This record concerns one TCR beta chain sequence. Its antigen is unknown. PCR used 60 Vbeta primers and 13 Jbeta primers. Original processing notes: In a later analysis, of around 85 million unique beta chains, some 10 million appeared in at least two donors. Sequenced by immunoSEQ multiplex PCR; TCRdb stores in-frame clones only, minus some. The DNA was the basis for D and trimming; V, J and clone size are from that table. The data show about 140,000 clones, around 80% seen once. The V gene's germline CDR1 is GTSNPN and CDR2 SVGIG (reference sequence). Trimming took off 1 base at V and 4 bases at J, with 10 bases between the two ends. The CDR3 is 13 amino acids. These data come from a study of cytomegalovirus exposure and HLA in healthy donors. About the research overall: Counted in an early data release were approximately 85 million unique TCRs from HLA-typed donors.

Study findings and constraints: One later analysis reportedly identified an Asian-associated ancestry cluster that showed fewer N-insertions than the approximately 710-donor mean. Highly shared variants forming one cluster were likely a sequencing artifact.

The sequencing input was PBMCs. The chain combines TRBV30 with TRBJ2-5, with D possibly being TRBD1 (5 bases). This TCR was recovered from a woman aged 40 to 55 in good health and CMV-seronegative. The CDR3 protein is CAWSGQLGETQYF. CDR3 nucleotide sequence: TGTGCCTGGAGTGGACAGTTGGGAGAGACCCAGTACTTC.